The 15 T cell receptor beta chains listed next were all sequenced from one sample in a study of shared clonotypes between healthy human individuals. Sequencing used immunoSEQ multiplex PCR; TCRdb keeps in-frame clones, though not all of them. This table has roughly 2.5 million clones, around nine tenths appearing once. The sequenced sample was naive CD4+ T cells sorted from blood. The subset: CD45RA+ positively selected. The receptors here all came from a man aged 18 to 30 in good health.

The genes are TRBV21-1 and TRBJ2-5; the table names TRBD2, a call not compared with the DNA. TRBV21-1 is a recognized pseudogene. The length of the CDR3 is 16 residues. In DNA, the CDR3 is TGTGCCAGCAGCACTGACCACGGGGGTGGTCAAGAGACCCAGTACTTC. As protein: CASSTDHGGGQETQYF.

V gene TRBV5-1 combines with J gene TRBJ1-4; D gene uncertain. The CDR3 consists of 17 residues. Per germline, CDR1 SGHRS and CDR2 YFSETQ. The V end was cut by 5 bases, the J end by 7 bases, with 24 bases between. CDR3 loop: CASSFSDRGILPEKLFF. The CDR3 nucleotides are TGCGCCAGCAGTTTTTCCGACCGCGGGATCCTACCTGAAAAACTGTTTTTT.

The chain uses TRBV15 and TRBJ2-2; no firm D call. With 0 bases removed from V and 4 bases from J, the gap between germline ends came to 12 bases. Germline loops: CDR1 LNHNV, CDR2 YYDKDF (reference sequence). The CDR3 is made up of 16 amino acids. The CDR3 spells CATSRDPQASTGELFF. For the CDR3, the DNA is TGTGCCACCAGCAGAGATCCCCAAGCTTCCACCGGGGAGCTGTTTTTT.

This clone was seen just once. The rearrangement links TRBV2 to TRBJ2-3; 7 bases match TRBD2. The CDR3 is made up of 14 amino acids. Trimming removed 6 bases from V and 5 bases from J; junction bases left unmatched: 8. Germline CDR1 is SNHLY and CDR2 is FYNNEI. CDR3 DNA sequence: TGTGCCAGCAGGACCCTATGGGGGGGAGATACGCAGTATTTT. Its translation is CASRTLWGGDTQYF.

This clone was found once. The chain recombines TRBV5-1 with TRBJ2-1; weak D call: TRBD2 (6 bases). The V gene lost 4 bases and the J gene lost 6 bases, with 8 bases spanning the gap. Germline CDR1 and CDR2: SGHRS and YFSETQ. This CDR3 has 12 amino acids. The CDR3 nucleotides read TGCGCCAGCAGCATGACTAGCAATGAGCAGTTCTTC. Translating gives CASSMTSNEQFF.

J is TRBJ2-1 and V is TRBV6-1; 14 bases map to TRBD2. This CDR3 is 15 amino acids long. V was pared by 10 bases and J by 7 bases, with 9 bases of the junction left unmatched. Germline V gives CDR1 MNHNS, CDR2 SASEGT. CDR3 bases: TGTGCCATTCAAACAGGGACTAGCGGGAGAAATGAGCAGTTCTTC. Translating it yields CAIQTGTSGRNEQFF.

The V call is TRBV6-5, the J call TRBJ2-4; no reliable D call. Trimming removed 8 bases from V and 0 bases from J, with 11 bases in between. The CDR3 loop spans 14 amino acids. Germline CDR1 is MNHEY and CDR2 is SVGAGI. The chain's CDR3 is CASGISLAKNIQYF. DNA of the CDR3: TGTGCCAGCGGGATCTCGTTAGCCAAAAACATTCAGTACTTC.

CDR3 coding DNA: TGTGCCAGCAGTTACGGACGAGCTAACTATGGCTACACCTTC. Translation gives CASSYGRANYGYTF. This sequence joins TRBV25-1 and TRBJ1-2; D unclear. V shed 5 bases and J shed 0 bases, with 10 bases lying between them. The V gene's germline CDR1 is MGHDK and CDR2 SYGVNS. CDR3 length: 14 amino acids.

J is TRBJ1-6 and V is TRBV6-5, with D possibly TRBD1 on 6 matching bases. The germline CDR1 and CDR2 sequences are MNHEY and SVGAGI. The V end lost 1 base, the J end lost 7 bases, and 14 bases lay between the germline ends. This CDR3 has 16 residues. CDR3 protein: CASSYWGAAGNSPLHF. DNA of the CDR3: TGTGCCAGCAGTTACTGGGGGGCCGCGGGGAATTCACCCCTCCACTTT.

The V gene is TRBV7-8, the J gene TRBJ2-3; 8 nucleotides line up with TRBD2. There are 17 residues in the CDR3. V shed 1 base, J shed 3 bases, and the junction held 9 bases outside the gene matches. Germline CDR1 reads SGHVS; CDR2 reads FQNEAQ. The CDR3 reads CASSLDRLAGLTDTQYF. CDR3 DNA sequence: TGTGCCAGCAGCTTAGATAGGCTAGCGGGCCTTACAGATACGCAGTATTTT.

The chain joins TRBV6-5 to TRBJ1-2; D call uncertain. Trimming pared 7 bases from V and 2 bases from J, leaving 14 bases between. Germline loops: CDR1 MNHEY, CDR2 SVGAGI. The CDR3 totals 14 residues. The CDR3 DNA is TGTGCCAGCACCAAGGGTCAAACCAACTATGGCTACACCTTC. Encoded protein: CASTKGQTNYGYTF.

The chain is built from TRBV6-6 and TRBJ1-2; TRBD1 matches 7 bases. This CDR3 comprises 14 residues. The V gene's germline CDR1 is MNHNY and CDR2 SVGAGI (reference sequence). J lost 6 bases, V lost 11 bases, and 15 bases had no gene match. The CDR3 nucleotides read TGTGCCGGGGGAGGTGAGGGACAGCAAGATGGCTACACCTTC. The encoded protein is CAGGGEGQQDGYTF.

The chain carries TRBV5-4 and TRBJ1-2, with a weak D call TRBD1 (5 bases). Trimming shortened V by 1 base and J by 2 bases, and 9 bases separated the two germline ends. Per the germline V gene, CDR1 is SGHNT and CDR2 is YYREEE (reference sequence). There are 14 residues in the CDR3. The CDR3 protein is CASSLMDINYGYTF. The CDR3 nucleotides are TGTGCCAGCAGCTTGATGGACATAAACTATGGCTACACCTTC.

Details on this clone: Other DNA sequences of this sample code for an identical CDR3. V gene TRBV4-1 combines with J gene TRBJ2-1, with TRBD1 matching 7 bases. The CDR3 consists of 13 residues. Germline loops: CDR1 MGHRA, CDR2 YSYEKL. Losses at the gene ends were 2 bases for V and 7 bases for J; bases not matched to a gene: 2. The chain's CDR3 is CASSQTGANEQFF. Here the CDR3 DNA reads TGCGCCAGCAGCCAAACAGGGGCTAATGAGCAGTTCTTC.

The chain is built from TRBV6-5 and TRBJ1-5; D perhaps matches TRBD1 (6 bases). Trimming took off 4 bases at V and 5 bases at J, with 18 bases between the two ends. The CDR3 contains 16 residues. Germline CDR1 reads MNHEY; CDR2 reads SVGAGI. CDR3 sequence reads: CASSSGGRGRDQPQHF. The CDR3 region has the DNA TGTGCCAGCAGTTCGGGTGGCAGGGGAAGGGATCAGCCCCAGCATTTT.